The present T cell receptor beta chain was sequenced within a study of T-cell memory formation after mild COVID-19. Study conclusions and caveats: Memory sampled before infection contained some responding clones, suggesting cross-reactive memory joined.

About this clonotype: The antigen is unknown.

TCRdb re-called the 5' RACE reads with MiXCR, one entry per CDR3 protein. The table lists roughly 400,000 distinct CDR3 sequences, less than 25% of them singletons. Germline V CDR1 and CDR2: DFQATT, SNEGSKA (reference sequence). There are 13 residues in the CDR3. Deletions cut 3 bases from V and 3 bases from J, with 12 bases between. The source material was PBMCs or a T cell subset sorted from them (not recorded which). The chain is built from TRBV20-1 and TRBJ2-7, with TRBD2 as a possible D gene (7 bases). The clonotype was recovered from an adult woman who had mild COVID-19 (a few samples of this study predate the infection). Cell type and time point are not known. The CDR3 sequence is CSARSGGFYEQYF. The CDR3 region has the DNA TGCAGTGCTAGGTCGGGGGGCTTCTACGAGCAGTACTTC.